Below, 19 T cell receptor beta chains from the same sample are listed, as sequenced in a study of T-cell memory formation after mild COVID-19. TCRdb called the 5' RACE reads again in MiXCR, with one record for every CDR3 protein. This sample yields around 120,000 distinct CDR3 sequences, of which approximately 16% are seen a single time; approximately 13% belongs to the top ten. What was sequenced was PBMCs or a T cell subset sorted from them (not recorded which). All receptors derive from an adult woman who had mild COVID-19 (a few samples of this study predate the infection). Cell type and time point are not known.

V usage is TRBV5-1 and J usage is TRBJ1-6; no clear D gene. The CDR3 spans 14 residues. The V end lost 4 bases, the J end lost 6 bases, and 11 bases lay between the germline ends. From germline, CDR1 is SGHRS and CDR2 YFSETQ. CDR3 loop: CASSQRTSNSPLHF. The CDR3, as DNA: TGCGCCAGCAGCCAGCGGACGAGTAATTCACCCCTCCACTTT. Full variable domain (rest looked up from reference TRBV5-1 and TRBJ1-6): KAGVTQTPRYLIKTRGQQVTLSCSPISGHRSVSWYQQTPGQGLQFLFEYFSETQRNKGNFPGRFSGRQFSNSRSEMNVSTLELGDSALYLCASSQRTSNSPLHFGNGTRLTVT.

The table lists this clonotype with a few counts. The chain is built from TRBV6-5 and TRBJ2-5; possibly TRBD2 for D (6 bases). Deletions cut 4 bases from V and 2 bases from J, with 14 bases between. From germline, CDR1 is MNHEY and CDR2 SVGAGI. This CDR3 region has 15 residues. The CDR3 is CASSSDAGLQETQYF. As DNA, the CDR3 is TGTGCCAGCAGTTCCGACGCGGGACTTCAAGAGACCCAGTACTTC.

At least ten counts were recorded for this clonotype. The J gene is TRBJ2-1, the V gene TRBV12-5; 8 bases are a match to TRBD2. Germline trimming cut 6 bases from V and 0 bases from J; bases unmatched to any gene: 10. The CDR3 has 17 amino acids. The germline gives CDR1 LGHNT, CDR2 FRNRAP. CDR3 in amino acids: CASGILAVPSSYNEQFF. CDR3 bases: TGTGCTAGTGGAATACTAGCGGTCCCGAGCTCCTACAATGAGCAGTTCTTC.

The chain carries TRBV2 and TRBJ2-1; 8 bases match TRBD2. The CDR3 loop spans 15 amino acids. The junction had 8 bases not matched to a gene; V was cut back by 3 bases and J by 7 bases. Germline assignment: CDR1 SNHLY and CDR2 FYNNEI. CDR3 region: CASSDYGRGKNEQFF. CDR3 bases: TGTGCCAGCAGTGACTACGGGAGGGGGAAAAATGAGCAGTTCTTC. The entire variable domain, with the rest obtained from reference TRBV2 and TRBJ2-1, is as follows: EPEVTQTPSHQVTQMGQEVILRCVPISNHLYFYWYRQILGQKVEFLVSFYNNEISEKSEIFDDQFSVERPDGSNFTLKIRSTKLEDSAMYFCASSDYGRGKNEQFFGPGTRLTVL.

The chain links TRBV5-1 to TRBJ1-4; TRBD1 agrees at 9 bases. The trim removed 4 bases at V and 5 bases at J, leaving 3 bases unmatched. This CDR3 is built from 14 residues. In germline, CDR1 is SGHRS, CDR2 YFSETQ. For the CDR3, the DNA is TGCGCCAGCAGCCACGACAGGGGGAATGAAAAACTGTTTTTT. It translates to CASSHDRGNEKLFF.

The rearrangement joins TRBV5-1 to TRBJ2-7; 8 nucleotides line up with TRBD2. V trimming: 4 bases; J trimming: 5 bases; junction bases outside the gene matches: 5. Germline values: CDR1 SGHRS, CDR2 YFSETQ. The CDR3 length is 13 residues. This chain's CDR3 is CASSAGGGHEQYF. Here the CDR3 DNA reads TGCGCCAGCAGCGCCGGGGGGGGCCACGAGCAGTACTTC. The whole variable domain, filled in from reference TRBV5-1 and TRBJ2-7, reads KAGVTQTPRYLIKTRGQQVTLSCSPISGHRSVSWYQQTPGQGLQFLFEYFSETQRNKGNFPGRFSGRQFSNSRSEMNVSTLELGDSALYLCASSAGGGHEQYFGPGTRLTVT.

This clonotype was seen more than once but under ten times. The CDR3 sequence is CASSYTQGAGQPQHF. As DNA, the CDR3 is TGTGCCAGCAGTTACACACAGGGGGCCGGGCAGCCCCAGCATTTT. This chain joins TRBV6-6 and TRBJ1-5; 9 bases match TRBD1. This CDR3 contains 15 residues. V gave up 2 bases and J gave up 7 bases; unmatched junction bases: 6. Germline values: CDR1 MNHNY, CDR2 SVGAGI (reference sequence).

The CDR3, as DNA: TGCAGCGTTGGGGCGCAGGGCGGTGGCTACACCTTC. This codes for CSVGAQGGGYTF. This chain links TRBV29-1 with TRBJ1-2, with TRBD1 as a possible D gene (5 bases). The CDR3 loop spans 12 amino acids. CDR1 SQVTM and CDR2 ANQGSEA come from the germline V gene. The V and J ends lost 4 bases and 7 bases respectively, with 13 bases between them.

This chain joins TRBV20-1 and TRBJ2-1, with D possibly TRBD2 on 5 matching bases. CDR3 size: 12 residues. Germline assignment: CDR1 DFQATT and CDR2 SNEGSKA (reference sequence). V shed 3 bases and J shed 5 bases, with 8 bases lying between them. CDR3 DNA: TGCAGTGCTAGCTCGAGGGACAATGAGCAGTTCTTC. Protein product: CSASSRDNEQFF.

The chain carries TRBV24-1 and TRBJ2-3; 8 bases agree with TRBD1. Germline loops: CDR1 KGHDR, CDR2 SFDVKD. The CDR3 is made up of 16 amino acids. V lost 4 bases to trimming and J lost 0 bases; unmatched junction nucleotides: 5. Here the CDR3 DNA reads TGTGCCACCAGTGACATCGGACAGGGAAGCACAGATACGCAGTATTTT. This gives the protein CATSDIGQGSTDTQYF.

The rearrangement uses TRBV7-9 and TRBJ1-4; D is unclear. This CDR3 has 14 residues. Looked up from germline, CDR1 is SEHNR and CDR2 is FQNEAQ (reference sequence). V gave up 5 bases and J gave up 4 bases, with 11 bases separating them. The CDR3 reads CASSPSQFNEKLFF. Written as DNA, the CDR3 is TGTGCCAGCAGCCCTTCCCAGTTTAATGAAAAACTGTTTTTT.

The table lists this clonotype with a few counts. The chain is built from TRBV7-2 and TRBJ2-5; D remains unclear. V dropped 3 bases and J dropped 0 bases, with 11 bases sitting between them. Per the germline V gene, CDR1 is SGHTA and CDR2 is FQGNSA. The CDR3 sequence is 15 residues long. CDR3 in amino acids: CASSFSAEYQETQYF. For the CDR3, the DNA is TGTGCCAGCAGCTTTAGTGCGGAGTACCAAGAGACCCAGTACTTC.

This rearrangement joins TRBV4-3 to TRBJ2-3, with TRBD1 as a possible D gene (6 bases). The CDR3 sequence is 13 residues long. Trimming cost V 5 bases and J 7 bases, with 13 bases left between them. CDR1 and CDR2 from the germline V gene are LGHNA and YSLEER. CDR3 residues: CASSEKQGNTQYF. CDR3 nucleotides: TGCGCCAGCAGCGAAAAACAGGGAAATACGCAGTATTTT.

This clonotype was observed a handful of times. The chain employs TRBV15 and TRBJ2-1, with TRBD2 matching over 8 bases. The CDR3 loop spans 17 amino acids. The germline V gene encodes CDR1 LNHNV and CDR2 YYDKDF (reference sequence). Losses at the gene ends were 6 bases for V and 6 bases for J; bases not matched to a gene: 16. Written as DNA, the CDR3 is TGTGCCACCAGACAAAGGGTAGAAGCGGGAGAAGGCAATGAGCAGTTCTTC. Translated, it gives CATRQRVEAGEGNEQFF.

The rearrangement uses TRBV7-8 and TRBJ1-4; D remains ambiguous. Germline loops: CDR1 SGHVS, CDR2 FQNEAQ. The CDR3 is 15 amino acids. Deletions cut 0 bases from V and 9 bases from J, with 14 bases between. CDR3 loop: CASSLADTKSKKLFF. The CDR3 DNA reads as TGTGCCAGCAGCTTAGCCGACACAAAATCTAAAAAACTGTTTTTT.

This clonotype came up a few times. This rearrangement joins TRBV12-3 or TRBV12-4 to TRBJ1-5, with 7 nucleotides matching TRBD1. V dropped 6 bases and J dropped 0; count of bases not matched to a gene: 5. This CDR3 is built from 15 residues. The CDR3 region is CASSRTGDSNQPQHF. CDR3 sequence (DNA): TGTGCCAGCAGCCGGACAGGAGATAGCAATCAGCCCCAGCATTTT.

This clonotype was detected a few times. The chain has TRBV20-1 and TRBJ2-7, with D perhaps TRBD1 or TRBD2 (6 bases each). This CDR3 has 12 residues. V shed 3 bases and J shed 4 bases, with 10 bases lying between them. The germline gives CDR1 DFQATT, CDR2 SNEGSKA (reference sequence). CDR3 bases: TGCAGTGCTAGGCGGGACAAATACGAGCAGTACTTC. Amino acids: CSARRDKYEQYF.

This sequence joins TRBV5-1 and TRBJ2-5, with TRBD2 identical over 12 bases. This CDR3 spans 15 amino acids. J gave up 4 bases and V 0 bases, and 1 base lay outside the gene matches. CDR1 SGHRS and CDR2 YFSETQ come from the germline V gene. The CDR3 loop is CASSLALAGGETQYF. The CDR3 coding sequence is TGCGCCAGCAGCTTGGCACTAGCGGGAGGAGAGACCCAGTACTTC.

The chain has TRBV9 and TRBJ2-1; 11 bases are a match to TRBD2. Losses at the gene ends were 4 bases for V and 8 bases for J; bases not matched to a gene: 8. Germline V CDR1 and CDR2: SGDLS, YYNGEE. The CDR3 has 15 residues. The CDR3 nucleotides read TGTGCCAGCAGCATTAGCGGGGGGGCAGTCTATGAGCAGTTCTTC. Its translation is CASSISGGAVYEQFF.